Listed here are 27 T cell receptor beta chains from one sample, sequenced in a study of beta chain features in type 1 diabetes. As every portion of the isolated RNA was reverse transcribed, the sequencing read expressed TCRB transcripts. Libraries were prepared by immunoSEQ multiplex PCR; TCRdb keeps only in-frame clonotypes and omits some of them. The sample consists of 350,000 to 450,000 clones, approximately 16% of them appearing once. Sequenced sample: naive CD4+ T cells from blood. These receptors all come from a young woman in good health.

This clone was observed a few times. CDR3 in DNA: TGTGCCAGCAGTTTGAGAGCTCCCATTTACAATGAGCAGTTCTTC. It encodes CASSLRAPIYNEQFF. This rearrangement joins TRBV27 to TRBJ2-1; D is undetermined. Trimming removed 3 bases from V and 4 bases from J, with 13 bases in between. Germline V gene data show CDR1 as MNHEY and CDR2 as SMNVEV (reference sequence). This CDR3 has 15 residues.

This clone was detected a few times. The CDR3 spells CSVVFLAGGVTGELFF. DNA for the CDR3: TGCAGCGTTGTTTTCCTAGCGGGAGGGGTCACCGGGGAGCTGTTTTTT. The rearrangement joins TRBV29-1 to TRBJ2-2, with 12 bases fitting TRBD2. The length of the CDR3 is 16 residues. Per germline, CDR1 SQVTM and CDR2 ANQGSEA. V lost 4 bases, J lost 4 bases, and 7 bases stayed unmatched.

The rearrangement links TRBV9 to TRBJ1-1; 7 bases agree with TRBD1. Germline CDR1 is SGDLS and CDR2 is YYNGEE. V gave up 6 bases and J gave up 0 bases; unmatched junction bases: 5. CDR3 length equals 14 residues. The CDR3 protein is CASTADRMNTEAFF. In DNA form, the CDR3 reads TGTGCCAGCACCGCGGACAGGATGAACACTGAAGCTTTCTTT.

This chain links TRBV10-3 with TRBJ1-1; 10 positions match TRBD1. CDR1 and CDR2 from the germline V gene are ENHRY and SYGVKD. There are 12 residues in the CDR3. CDR3 loop: CAIRGTGAEAFF. The DNA of the CDR3 is TGTGCGATCCGGGGGACAGGGGCTGAAGCTTTCTTT.

This clone came up a few times. The chain is built from TRBV25-1 and TRBJ2-2, with 7 bases aligning to TRBD1. V was pared by 1 base and J by 1 base, with 3 bases of the junction left unmatched. This CDR3 comprises 16 residues. The germline gives CDR1 MGHDK, CDR2 SYGVNS. CDR3 nucleotide sequence: TGTGCCAGCAGTGAATCCTGGACAGGGAACACCGGGGAGCTGTTTTTT. It yields the protein CASSESWTGNTGELFF.

In this sample, this clone turned up a few times. V and J are TRBV6-5 and TRBJ2-3; no clear D. The length of the CDR3 is 15 residues. The germline CDR1 and CDR2 sequences are MNHEY and SVGAGI. The ends were cut back, 0 bases at V and 4 bases at J, with 11 bases in the middle. This CDR3 is CASSYSMAEADTQYF. Written as DNA, the CDR3 is TGTGCCAGCAGTTACTCGATGGCGGAAGCAGATACGCAGTATTTT.

This clone turned up a few times. This sequence joins TRBV23-1 and TRBJ2-1; possibly TRBD1 for D (6 bases). TRBV23-1 is placed among ORFs of uncertain function. The V end lost 6 bases, the J end lost 7 bases, and 16 bases lay between the germline ends. The CDR3 totals 14 residues. The CDR3 is CASRGTPAGNEQFF. CDR3 coding DNA: TGCGCCAGCAGAGGGACACCCGCTGGGAATGAGCAGTTCTTC.

The chain uses TRBV9 and TRBJ2-2; D unresolved. This CDR3 is 15 amino acids long. Germline V gives CDR1 SGDLS, CDR2 YYNGEE. With 0 bases removed from V and 0 bases from J, the gap between germline ends came to 6 bases. The CDR3 reads CASSVGAANTGELFF. DNA of the CDR3: TGTGCCAGCAGCGTAGGGGCAGCGAACACCGGGGAGCTGTTTTTT.

The chain employs TRBV30 and TRBJ2-1; TRBD2 agrees at 9 bases. Germline trimming cut 7 bases from V and 0 bases from J; bases unmatched to any gene: 13. The CDR3 loop spans 17 amino acids. CDR1 and CDR2 (germline): GTSNPN, SVGIG (reference sequence). Written as DNA, the CDR3 is TGTGCCTCCGGGGGGCGGGAGGGCTTAAGCTCCTACAATGAGCAGTTCTTC. Translation gives CASGGREGLSSYNEQFF.

A few counts support this clone. The rearrangement links TRBV30 to TRBJ2-1, with TRBD2 matching 12 bases. J lost 8 bases, V lost 3 bases, and 8 bases had no gene match. The CDR3 spans 15 residues. CDR1 is GTSNPN and CDR2 is SVGIG in the germline V gene (reference sequence). The CDR3 nucleotides read TGTGCCTGGAGCAAACTAGCGGGAGGATTTTATGAGCAGTTCTTC. This gives the protein CAWSKLAGGFYEQFF.

In its sample, this clone was seen once. The chain links TRBV6-1 to TRBJ2-1, with D tentatively TRBD2 (6 bases). CDR3 length: 16 residues. The V gene lost 3 bases and the J gene lost 8 bases, with 20 bases spanning the gap. CDR1 is MNHNS and CDR2 is SASEGT in the germline V gene. Written as DNA, the CDR3 is TGTGCCAGCAGTGATGGGCTAGGCGGGATGCGCGATGAGCAGTTCTTC. This codes for CASSDGLGGMRDEQFF.

This clone appeared a few times. This chain links TRBV7-9 with TRBJ2-4, with D possibly being TRBD2 (5 bases). From germline, CDR1 is SEHNR and CDR2 FQNEAQ (reference sequence). V was trimmed by 3 bases and J by 8 bases, leaving 11 bases between them. This CDR3 has 13 amino acids. Here the CDR3 reads CASSLEVEDIQYF. CDR3 in DNA: TGTGCCAGCAGCTTGGAGGTAGAGGACATTCAGTACTTC.

This clone came up a few times. The chain recombines TRBV11-2 with TRBJ1-2, with 8 bases that match TRBD1. The V segment lost 4 bases and the J segment 2 bases; nucleotides outside the gene matches: 6. The CDR3 has 15 residues. Germline CDR1 reads SGHAT; CDR2 reads FQNNGV. The CDR3 protein is CASSSRTGQNYGYTF. The CDR3 region has the DNA TGTGCCAGCAGCTCTCGGACAGGGCAAAACTATGGCTACACCTTC.

This clone was detected a few times. The chain recombines TRBV4-2 with TRBJ2-5, with 9 bases that match TRBD1. The trim removed 4 bases at V and 1 base at J, leaving 7 bases unmatched. The germline V gene encodes CDR1 LGHNA and CDR2 YNFKEQ. The CDR3 consists of 16 residues. The chain's CDR3 is CASSLGQGRVQETQYF. The DNA of the CDR3 is TGTGCCAGCAGCCTGGGACAGGGCAGGGTCCAAGAGACCCAGTACTTC.

The chain joins TRBV5-6 to TRBJ1-1; 7 positions match TRBD1. The CDR3 has 15 residues. V gave up 5 bases and J gave up 1 base; unmatched junction bases: 8. Germline assignment: CDR1 SGHDT and CDR2 YYEEEE. The CDR3 region has the DNA TGTGCCAGCAGATTCCGAGGGGGCCGGAACACTGAAGCTTTCTTT. It specifies CASRFRGGRNTEAFF.

The rearrangement joins TRBV18 to TRBJ2-7; 10 bases map to TRBD1. The CDR3 length is 16 residues. The germline CDR1 and CDR2 sequences are KGHSH and LQKENI. The trim removed 3 bases at V and 2 bases at J, leaving 7 bases unmatched. The CDR3 DNA sequence: TGTGCCAGCTCACCCGATACCGGGACAGGGGCCTACGAGCAGTACTTC. Protein: CASSPDTGTGAYEQYF.

This clone was recorded a few times. The chain carries TRBV18 and TRBJ2-2; TRBD1 matches 7 bases. Trimming at V came to 2 bases and at J to 1 base, leaving 7 bases not matched to a gene. CDR3 length: 17 residues. CDR1 is KGHSH, CDR2 LQKENI, per germline. CDR3 nucleotide sequence: TGTGCCAGCTCACCAATTTCGGGACAGCTGAACACCGGGGAGCTGTTTTTT. It yields the protein CASSPISGQLNTGELFF.

The chain uses TRBV18 and TRBJ2-1; D remains unclear. Germline V CDR1 and CDR2: KGHSH, LQKENI. Trimming took off 0 bases at V and 7 bases at J, with 16 bases between the two ends. The CDR3 sequence is 16 residues long. CDR3 in DNA: TGTGCCAGCTCACCACCTCAGCGCCCTTTTGGTAATGAGCAGTTCTTC. This codes for CASSPPQRPFGNEQFF. Filled out from reference TRBV18 and TRBJ2-1, the complete variable domain reads NAGVMQNPRHLVRRRGQEARLRCSPMKGHSHVYWYRQLPEEGLKFMVYLQKENIIDESGMPKERFSAEFPKEGPSILRIQQVVRGDSAAYFCASSPPQRPFGNEQFFGPGTRLTVL.

This chain joins TRBV19 and TRBJ1-5; 8 bases line up with TRBD1. Losses at the gene ends were 4 bases for V and 2 bases for J; bases not matched to a gene: 1. The CDR3 extends over 14 amino acids. In germline, CDR1 is LNHDA, CDR2 SQIVND (reference sequence). The CDR3 nucleotides are TGTGCCAGTAGTAAGGACAGGGGCAATCAGCCCCAGCATTTT. Translated: CASSKDRGNQPQHF.

The gene calls are TRBV30 and TRBJ1-1; TRBD1 matches at 7 bases. Germline V gene lookup returns CDR1 GTSNPN and CDR2 SVGIG (reference sequence). With V trimmed by 0 bases and J by 0 bases, 4 bases remained unmatched. This CDR3 is 15 amino acids long. The CDR3 region is CAWSVRGQMNTEAFF. Written as DNA, the CDR3 is TGTGCCTGGAGTGTAAGGGGACAGATGAACACTGAAGCTTTCTTT.

This clone was picked up a small number of times. The chain couples TRBV23-1 to TRBJ1-2; possibly TRBD1 for D (6 bases). TRBV23-1 is assigned to the ORF class and has an uncertain function. This CDR3 is built from 14 residues. Trimming shortened V by 0 bases and J by 6 bases, and 11 bases separated the two germline ends. This CDR3 is CASSQSGGRDGYTF. The CDR3 DNA follows: TGCGCCAGCAGTCAATCGGGGGGGCGCGATGGCTACACCTTC.

Only a few counts were recorded for this clone. The rearrangement joins TRBV11-2 to TRBJ2-1; 7 nucleotides align to TRBD2. Trimming at V came to 2 bases and at J to 5 bases, leaving 9 bases not matched to a gene. CDR1 is SGHAT and CDR2 is FQNNGV in the germline V gene. This CDR3 spans 16 amino acids. CDR3 bases: TGTGCCAGCAGCTTAATGCGGGGGACGTTGAACAATGAGCAGTTCTTC. Amino acid sequence: CASSLMRGTLNNEQFF.

The chain has TRBV28 and TRBJ1-5, with D unresolved. The CDR3 length is 12 residues. Trimming took off 6 bases at V and 8 bases at J, with 11 bases between the two ends. CDR1 is MDHEN, CDR2 SYDVKM, per germline. The CDR3 DNA reads as TGTGCCAGCAGGCTCAGCGGGGAGCCCCAGCATTTT. It codes for CASRLSGEPQHF. Complete variable domain (other parts from reference TRBV28 and TRBJ1-5): DVKVTQSSRYLVKRTGEKVFLECVQDMDHENMFWYRQDPGLGLRLIYFSYDVKMKEKGDIPEGYSVSREKKERFSLILESASTNQTSMYLCASRLSGEPQHFGDGTRLSIL.

This clone has more than one count but fewer than ten. The same CDR3 also results from other DNA sequences found in this sample. CDR3 coding DNA: TGTGCCAGCAGTTACTCGCGGGGTAGCAATCAGCCCCAGCATTTT. Encoded protein: CASSYSRGSNQPQHF. The J gene is TRBJ1-5, the V gene TRBV6-5; D remains ambiguous. This CDR3 is 15 amino acids long. Germline-derived CDR1 and CDR2 are MNHEY and SVGAGI. The V end was cut by 0 bases, the J end by 0 bases, with 6 bases between.

The CDR3 coding sequence is TGTGCCAGCAGTGCCTTAGCGGGAGCTGCCTACGAGCAGTACTTC. Protein: CASSALAGAAYEQYF. The genes are TRBV2 and TRBJ2-7; 9 nucleotides match TRBD2. After removal of 4 bases from V and 2 bases from J, the junction contained 6 bases not matched to a gene. Germline CDR1 is SNHLY and CDR2 is FYNNEI. The length of the CDR3 is 15 residues.

The J gene is TRBJ1-3, the V gene TRBV4-1; D is unresolved. Germline-derived CDR1 and CDR2 are MGHRA and YSYEKL. This CDR3 has 14 residues. Trimming took 6 bases from V and 0 from J, leaving 9 bases between them. In DNA, the CDR3 is TGCGCCAGCAGTCGACTGCTCTCTGGAAACACCATATATTTT. As protein: CASSRLLSGNTIYF.

This chain connects TRBV23-1 to TRBJ1-1, with TRBD1 matching 8 bases. TRBV23-1 counts as an open reading frame of uncertain function. The ends lost 2 bases at V and 0 bases at J; junction bases unmatched: 11. The CDR3 consists of 18 residues. The CDR3 sequence: CASSQPGGMNLMNTEAFF. DNA of the CDR3: TGCGCCAGCAGTCAACCAGGGGGCATGAACCTCATGAACACTGAAGCTTTCTTT.